This entry is about one T cell receptor beta chain. This clone has only a few counts. The antigen it recognizes is unknown. No per-base quality is available; no much larger clone lies one base away. To sequence the TCRbeta CDR3 region, genomic DNA was isolated from the sorted cells. The immunoSEQ Assay was used to sequence the TCRbeta CDR3 regions. This is the immuneACCESS table as TCRdb keeps it, with only in-frame sequences that have V and J called. A part of the clones is gone; compared with another copy, unresolved V genes explain less than half, and the rest is unexplained. Across this sample there are around 48,000 clones, with about 83% seen only once. Roughly 1.2% of the sample rests with the top ten. The data were taken from a study of OX40 agonist ivuxolimab in advanced cancers. For context, the study as a whole: The costimulatory receptor OX40 (CD134) was targeted by ivuxolimab, a fully human IgG2 agonistic monoclonal antibody. Intravenous ivuxolimab was administered to patients every 2 weeks at six dose levels: 0.01, 0.1, 0.3, 1.5, 3 and 10 mg/kg. Of the approximately 50 dose-escalation patients, hepatocellular carcinoma was present in 19, melanoma in approximately 15, renal cell carcinoma in 9 and head and neck cancer in 9. A male proportion of 75% to 85% and a mean age of approximately 60 years, ranging from about 23 to 90, were recorded for the dose-escalation cohort. Patients were allowed to have had prior anti-PD-1, anti-PD-L1 or anti-CTLA-4 therapy, and roughly 40% of the dose-escalation patients had been treated with checkpoint inhibitors. Three dose-escalation patients achieved partial responses, one with hepatocellular carcinoma and two with cutaneous melanoma. The point of sequencing TCRbeta in the periphery was to test whether ivuxolimab changed TCR sequence diversity and drove clonal T-cell expansion. The paper covers the monotherapy dose-escalation part of the phase I ivuxolimab trial, which included N ≈ 50 patients. On the study overall, not on this receptor specifically: After ivuxolimab, more expanded clones were found on average in CD8+ T cells than in CD4+ T cells. Low levels of normalized T-cell clonal expansion were also seen in some patients who did not respond. In the 0.1-3.0 mg/kg groups, partial responders had among the lowest normalized peripheral clonal expansion, particularly in CD8+ T cells. Which antigens the clonally expanded peripheral T cells were specific for was not determined. At doses of 0.1 to 3.0 mg/kg, clonal expansion of both CD4+ and CD8+ blood T cells was observed from baseline to week 6.

Patients with a history of autoimmune disease or receiving systemic immunosuppression were excluded from the trial. Peripheral blood for TCR sequencing was drawn from every dose cohort at baseline, at cycle 4 day 1 and at cycle 7 day 1. Samples were obtained from an open-label, multicenter, first-in-human phase I dose-escalation trial of ivuxolimab. Adults with locally advanced or metastatic head and neck squamous cell, hepatocellular, melanoma or renal cell carcinoma were enrolled in the trial. CD4+ and CD8+ T cells were sorted separately from peripheral blood before TCR sequencing. Trimming removed 1 base from V and 7 bases from J; the gene matches leave 4 bases unexplained. There are 14 amino acids in the CDR3, from cysteine to phenylalanine inclusive. The sequence is cut down to CDR3 DNA, 42 bases in frame from base 1. For CDR1 and CDR2, the germline V gene lists MNHEY and SVGAGI.

This specimen was CD4+ or CD8+ T cells sorted from blood, taken in a trial of the OX40 agonist ivuxolimab. The TCR sequence derives from an adult with an advanced solid tumor such as melanoma, head and neck, liver or kidney cancer. Rearrangement joined TRBV6-5 to TRBJ1-2; the central 9 bases match TRBD1. Here is the DNA: TGTGCCAGCAGTTACTTTCAGACAGGGGGTGGCTACACCTTC. It encodes CASSYFQTGGGYTF.